The 8 T cell receptor beta chains below all came from one sample that was sequenced in a study of CD8+CD57+ T cells in acquired aplastic anemia. The TCR beta profiling, which covered VDJ combination and CDR3 sequence, was carried out using genomic DNA as the template. TCRdb processed the reads anew with MiXCR; each CDR3 protein has one entry. The sample has about 190,000 distinct CDR3 sequences, 54% seen once. Sample: sorted CD4+, CD8+, or CD8+CD57+ T cells (not recorded which) from PBMCs. The receptors were sampled from a human donor in good health, serving as a control.

J is TRBJ2-4 and V is TRBV5-5; 7 bases map to TRBD1. J was trimmed by 8 bases and V by 2 bases; bases with no gene match: 7. The CDR3 contains 14 residues. Germline V gives CDR1 SGHKS, CDR2 YYEKEE (reference sequence). This chain's CDR3 is CASSFLDRVDIQYF. CDR3 coding DNA: TGTGCCAGCAGCTTCCTAGACAGGGTTGACATTCAGTACTTC.

There are many counts of this clonotype. The chain uses TRBV4-3 and TRBJ2-7, with D perhaps assigned TRBD1 or TRBD2 (5 bases each). Germline assignment: CDR1 LGHNA and CDR2 YSLEER. The CDR3 length is 14 residues. The V end lost 0 bases, the J end lost 2 bases, and 8 bases lay between the germline ends. CDR3 DNA: TGCGCCAGCAGCCAAGAGCAGGGACCCTACGAGCAGTACTTC. Residues: CASSQEQGPYEQYF.

At least ten counts were recorded for this clonotype. The V and J genes are TRBV28 and TRBJ2-5; unclear D gene. CDR3 length equals 12 residues. The V and J ends lost 5 bases and 5 bases respectively, with 9 bases between them. Germline V gene data show CDR1 as MDHEN and CDR2 as SYDVKM. In nucleotides, the CDR3 is TGTGCCAGCAGTGTCCAATGGGAGACCCAGTACTTC. It specifies CASSVQWETQYF.

In this sample, this clonotype turned up many times. This CDR3 reads CSARNGGRIGYEQYF. DNA of the CDR3: TGCAGTGCTAGAAATGGGGGGCGTATTGGCTACGAGCAGTACTTC. This chain links TRBV20-1 with TRBJ2-7; D is perhaps TRBD1 or TRBD2 (6 bases each). Deletions cut 2 bases from V and 3 bases from J, with 17 bases between. The CDR3 is made up of 15 amino acids. Germline V gene data show CDR1 as DFQATT and CDR2 as SNEGSKA (reference sequence).

The chain has TRBV19 and TRBJ1-2; possible D gene TRBD1, 6 bases. There are 14 residues in the CDR3. With 0 bases removed from V and 3 bases from J, the gap between germline ends came to 8 bases. Germline V gives CDR1 LNHDA, CDR2 SQIVND (reference sequence). For the CDR3, the DNA is TGTGCCAGTAGTATAGACAGGGGCTACTATGGCTACACCTTC. Protein sequence: CASSIDRGYYGYTF. Supplemented by reference TRBV19 and TRBJ1-2, the full variable domain reads DGGITQSPKYLFRKEGQNVTLSCEQNLNHDAMYWYRQDPGQGLRLIYYSQIVNDFQKGDIAEGYSVSREKKESFPLTVTSAQKNPTAFYLCASSIDRGYYGYTFGSGTRLTVV.

The sample holds many counts of this clonotype. The V and J genes are TRBV7-9 and TRBJ1-1; D uncertain. Trimming took off 1 base at V and 0 bases at J, with 15 bases between the two ends. The CDR3 length is 17 residues. Germline CDR1 is SEHNR and CDR2 is FQNEAQ (reference sequence). The CDR3 DNA reads as TGTGCCAGCAGCTTAGACGGGAAGCTACATATGAACACTGAAGCTTTCTTT. Residues: CASSLDGKLHMNTEAFF.

The chain uses TRBV24-1 and TRBJ1-1; no clear D gene. CDR3 length: 12 amino acids. Germline assignment: CDR1 KGHDR and CDR2 SFDVKD. V shed 9 bases and J shed 1 base, with 8 bases lying between them. The CDR3 coding sequence is TGTGCCACCGCTCTTTCGAACACTGAAGCTTTCTTT. This encodes CATALSNTEAFF.

Notes on this clonotype: The conserved final phenylalanine or tryptophan is absent from the CDR3, which likely points to a read error. The chain couples TRBV5-5 to TRBJ2-1, with 8 bases aligning to TRBD1. This CDR3 has 15 residues. With V trimmed by 3 bases and J by 0 bases, 2 bases remained unmatched. In germline, CDR1 is SGHKS, CDR2 YYEKEE (reference sequence). CDR3 sequence reads: CASSSTGASYNEQFL. In nucleotides, the CDR3 is TGTGCCAGCAGCTCGACAGGGGCCTCCTACAATGAGCAGTTCCTC.